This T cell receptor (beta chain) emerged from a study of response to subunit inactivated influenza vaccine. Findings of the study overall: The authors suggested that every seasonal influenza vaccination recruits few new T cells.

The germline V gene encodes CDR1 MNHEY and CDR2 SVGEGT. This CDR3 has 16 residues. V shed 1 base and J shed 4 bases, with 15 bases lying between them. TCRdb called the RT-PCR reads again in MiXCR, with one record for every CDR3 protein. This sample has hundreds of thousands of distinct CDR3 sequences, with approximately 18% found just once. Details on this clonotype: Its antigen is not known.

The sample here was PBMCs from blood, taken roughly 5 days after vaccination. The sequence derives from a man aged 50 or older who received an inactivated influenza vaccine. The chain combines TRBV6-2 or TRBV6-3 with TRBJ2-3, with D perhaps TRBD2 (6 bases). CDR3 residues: CASSYLGLGAADTQYF. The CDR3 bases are TGTGCCAGCAGTTACTTGGGACTTGGCGCCGCAGATACGCAGTATTTT.